What follows is one T cell receptor beta chain and its context. Each PCR replicate from the sorted subsets contained 200 to 250 ng DNA, which is some 31,000 T cell genomes. Here immunoSEQ multiplex PCR was the method, and the copy in TCRdb shows in-frame clones only, minus some. The sample yields about 330,000 clones, around 86% seen once. The entry originates in a study of shared clonotypes between healthy human individuals. V lost 0 bases and J lost 4; bases outside the gene matches: 5. The germline CDR1 and CDR2 sequences are LGHNA and YSLEER. This CDR3 region has 16 residues. The chain uses TRBV4-3 and TRBJ2-7, with 11 bases lining up with TRBD2. Sequencing input: memory CD8+ T cells sorted from blood. Stated subset: CD45RO+ cells pooled with CCR7-negative TemRA cells. This TCR was recovered from a man aged 18 to 30 in good health. The CDR3 loop is CASSQDASGGWYEQYF. CDR3 bases: TGCGCCAGCAGCCAAGATGCTAGCGGGGGGTGGTACGAGCAGTACTTC.